This T cell receptor (beta chain) was sequenced for a study of T cell clonality in common variable immunodeficiency. General observations from the study: Fewer deletions and N-nucleotide insertions were reportedly seen in common variable immunodeficiency TCR beta sequences.

Per the germline V gene, CDR1 is KGHSH and CDR2 is LQKENI. The CDR3 extends over 16 amino acids. Between the trimmed V and J ends, which lost 4 bases and 0 bases, there was a span of 14 bases. This clone occurred many times. Antigen unknown. Read sequence stops 3 residues before the CDR3 end, and the germline J gene provides the missing end. TCRdb's table, derived via immunoSEQ multiplex PCR, lists solely in-frame clones and lacks some. The data show approximately 35,000 clones, none appearing only once, with approximately 6.8% held by the ten largest. This sequence was found in a human donor with common variable immunodeficiency. The chain combines TRBV18 with TRBJ2-3, with a tentative D call TRBD2 (5 bases). The sequencing input was peripheral blood mononuclear cells. The CDR3 spells CASSQGLRASTDTQYF. CDR3 bases read: TGTGCCAGCTCACAGGGTTTGAGGGCTAGCACAGATACG.